This T cell receptor beta chain appears in the sequencing data of a study of CD4 T cells in relation to SARS-CoV-2 and coronaviruses. Study outcomes and limitations: SARS-CoV-2-driven expansion was significantly weaker in crossreactive than monoreactive clones. No donor gave both pre-pandemic and post-infection samples. In approximately 70% of donors, memory CD4+ clonotypes crossrecognized SARS-CoV-2 and at least one common cold coronavirus spike.

The V and J ends lost 5 bases and 8 bases, in that order; junction bases with no gene match: 8. CDR1 is LNHDA and CDR2 is SQIVND in the germline V gene (reference sequence). The CDR3 is 15 amino acids. The protocol was immunoSEQ multiplex PCR, while the TCRdb copy is restricted to in-frame clones and leaves out a portion. The sample contains about 55,000 clones, roughly 89% of which appear only once. About this clone: Its antigen remains unknown.

The unexposed donors gave CD4+ T cells in 2011-2018, prior to COVID-19. CD4 enrichment then naive enrichment separated naive from memory CD4+ cells. The source of this sequence is a human donor in good health. The rearrangement uses TRBV19 and TRBJ2-1; 11 bases fit TRBD2. Sequencing input: memory CD4+ T cells from PBMCs. CDR3 amino acids: CASSPGLAGGDEQFF. The DNA for the CDR3 is TGTGCCAGTAGTCCCGGACTAGCGGGTGGCGATGAGCAGTTCTTC.